These T cell receptor beta chains were read from a single sample in a study of T-cell reconstitution after alpha-beta-depleted transplantation in children. TCRdb ran MiXCR on the PCR reads and lists one entry per CDR3 protein. Found here are fewer than 350,000 distinct CDR3 sequences, over 9.5% of them singletons; the top ten hold roughly 7.1%. Material: PBMCs, obtained before TCRalphabeta/CD19-depleted stem cell transplant. The receptor source for this set is a boy in the first two years of life with acute myeloid leukemia, due to receive a stem cell transplant. Each CDR3 is given with its conserved first and last residue. A D gene is named only where the DNA matches it firmly. Part of the rows lack a size; the others show once, few, many or a class for expanded clones.

>TRBJ2-3|TRBV7-2|-|many
TGTGCCAGCAGCTCCAGGGCAGATACGCAGTATTTT
CASSSRADTQYF
>TRBJ1-5|TRBV5-1|TRBD1|many
TGCGCCAGCAGCTCGACAGGGATGGGGTATCAGCCCCAGCATTTT
CASSSTGMGYQPQHF
>TRBJ1-2|TRBV2|-|many
TGTGCCAGCAGCGAGTTTCTTGGGCCCTATGGCTACACCTTC
CASSEFLGPYGYTF
>TRBJ2-1|TRBV20-1|TRBD2|many
TGCAGTGCTAGAGATCTGACTAGCGGGATGTACAATGAGCAGTTCTTC
CSARDLTSGMYNEQFF
>TRBJ2-7|TRBV20-1|-|-
TGCAGTGCCATGGGACAACAAAACGAGCAGTACTTC
CSAMGQQNEQYF
>TRBJ2-5|TRBV20-1|TRBD1|many
TGCAGTGCTTTTCCCCCGGGACAGGGACGGGAGACCCAGTACTTC
CSAFPPGQGRETQYF
>TRBJ2-3|TRBV12-3/TRBV12-4|-|many
TGTGCCAGCAGTTTGCCGCTTGCCCCTACGCAGTATTTT
CASSLPLAPTQYF
>TRBJ2-1|TRBV24-1|TRBD1|many
TGTGCCACCAGTGTTGGGACAGCCTACAATGAGCAGTTCTTC
CATSVGTAYNEQFF
>TRBJ2-7|TRBV11-2|TRBD2|many
TGTGCCAGCAGCCCACTAGCGGCTAACTCCTACGAGCAGTACTTC
CASSPLAANSYEQYF
>TRBJ2-2|TRBV5-1|TRBD2|few
TGCGCCAGCAGCTTGTTGTGGACTAGCGGGCCGAACACCGGGGAGCTGTTTTTT
CASSLLWTSGPNTGELFF